The sequence of this TCR beta chain was determined in a study of blood T cell repertoires in COVID-19. Study as a whole: The United States, Italy and Spain were the sources of the acute and convalescent COVID-19 samples.

Authors' data handling: Amplification of reference gene primers was used by the study to estimate nucleated cell counts. Some clones are missing from TCRdb's copy, which holds only in-frame ones; the method was immunoSEQ multiplex PCR. That table supplies the V and J calls and clone size; D and trimming were determined from the DNA. The table records about 240,000 clones, about nine tenths of them present only once. V lost 0 bases, J lost 0 bases, and 13 bases lay in between. Germline-derived CDR1 and CDR2 are SGHNT and YYREEE (reference sequence). This CDR3 is built from 16 residues. The V gene is TRBV5-4, the J gene TRBJ2-7; a weak D match, TRBD1 (6 bases). Input material: peripheral blood. This TCR derives from a man younger than 45 with COVID-19, enrolled during active disease. As DNA, the CDR3 is TGTGCCAGCAGCTTGGACGGTTTACAGGGCTCCTACGAGCAGTACTTC. This encodes CASSLDGLQGSYEQYF.